These 2 T cell receptor beta chains came from one sample sequenced in a study of breast tumors, draining lymph nodes, adjacent tissues. TCRdb re-derived calls from the multiplex PCR reads in MiXCR, one entry per CDR3 protein. The sample records 200,000 or so distinct CDR3 sequences, 30% to 40% being singletons. Breast cancer patients provided tissue from their axillary draining lymph nodes. The sequencing input was axillary lymph node tissue. Every receptor here comes from a female donor with breast cancer. Some clones in this sample may be carry-over from other donors' samples.

There are many counts of this clonotype. The junction departs from the called germline gene at one end, perhaps through a read error. CDR3 loop: CASSGGTHEKLFF. CDR3 bases: TGTGCCAGCAGTGGAGGAACTCATGAAAAACTGTTTTTT. This chain connects TRBV6-1 to TRBJ1-4, with D hard to call. Germline loops: CDR1 MNHNS, CDR2 SASEGT. The CDR3 totals 13 residues.

The chain recombines TRBV2 with TRBJ2-1, with TRBD2 matching over 12 bases. From germline, CDR1 is SNHLY and CDR2 FYNNEI. With 1 base clipped from V and 14 bases from J, the junction kept 15 bases outside the gene matches. The length of the CDR3 is 17 residues. CDR3 residues: CASSEVGTSGYPPPEFF. The CDR3 nucleotides are TGTGCCAGCAGTGAAGTTGGGACTAGCGGGTACCCACCCCCGGAGTTCTTC. The variable domain in full, with the rest retrieved from reference TRBV2 and TRBJ2-1, is EPEVTQTPSHQVTQMGQEVILRCVPISNHLYFYWYRQILGQKVEFLVSFYNNEISEKSEIFDDQFSVERPDGSNFTLKIRSTKLEDSAMYFCASSEVGTSGYPPPEFFGPGTRLTVL.